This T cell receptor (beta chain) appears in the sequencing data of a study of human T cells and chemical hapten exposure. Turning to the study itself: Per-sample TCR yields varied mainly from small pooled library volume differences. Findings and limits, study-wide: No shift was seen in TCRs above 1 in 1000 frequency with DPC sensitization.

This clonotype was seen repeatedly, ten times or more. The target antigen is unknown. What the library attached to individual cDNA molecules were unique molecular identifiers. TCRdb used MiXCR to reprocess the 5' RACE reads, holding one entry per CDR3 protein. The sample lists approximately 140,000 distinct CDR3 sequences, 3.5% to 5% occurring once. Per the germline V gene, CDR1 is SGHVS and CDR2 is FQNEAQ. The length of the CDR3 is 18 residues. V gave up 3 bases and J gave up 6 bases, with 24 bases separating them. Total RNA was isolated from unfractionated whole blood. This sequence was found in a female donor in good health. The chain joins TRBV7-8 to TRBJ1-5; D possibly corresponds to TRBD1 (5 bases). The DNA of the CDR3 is TGTGCCAGCAGCTTTGCTCAAGGGTTGGGGGTTATCGGTCAGCCCCAGCATTTT. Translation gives CASSFAQGLGVIGQPQHF.